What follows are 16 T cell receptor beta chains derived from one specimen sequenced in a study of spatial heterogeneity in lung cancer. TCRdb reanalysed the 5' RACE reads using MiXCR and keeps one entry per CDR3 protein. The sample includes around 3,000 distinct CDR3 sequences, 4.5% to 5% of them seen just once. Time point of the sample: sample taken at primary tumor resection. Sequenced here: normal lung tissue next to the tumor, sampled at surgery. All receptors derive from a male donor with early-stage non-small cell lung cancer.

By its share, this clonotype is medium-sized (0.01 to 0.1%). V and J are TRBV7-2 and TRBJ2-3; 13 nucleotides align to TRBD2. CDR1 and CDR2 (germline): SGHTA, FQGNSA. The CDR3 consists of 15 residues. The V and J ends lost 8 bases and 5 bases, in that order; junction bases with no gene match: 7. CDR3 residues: CASATSGGYGDTQYF. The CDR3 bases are TGTGCCAGCGCGACTAGCGGGGGGTATGGAGATACGCAGTATTTT.

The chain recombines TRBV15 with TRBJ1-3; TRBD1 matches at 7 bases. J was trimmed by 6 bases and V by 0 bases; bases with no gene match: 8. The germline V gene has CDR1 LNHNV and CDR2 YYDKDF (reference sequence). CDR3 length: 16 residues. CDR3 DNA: TGTGCCACCAGCAGAGATCCAGGGGGGCGACCAAACACCATATATTTT. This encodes CATSRDPGGRPNTIYF.

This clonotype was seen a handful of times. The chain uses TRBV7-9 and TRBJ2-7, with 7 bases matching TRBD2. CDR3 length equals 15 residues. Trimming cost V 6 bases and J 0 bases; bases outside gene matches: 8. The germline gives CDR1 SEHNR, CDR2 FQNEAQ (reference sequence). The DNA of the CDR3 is TGTGCCAGCAGGCAAACTAGCGCGAACTCCTACGAGCAGTACTTC. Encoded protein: CASRQTSANSYEQYF.

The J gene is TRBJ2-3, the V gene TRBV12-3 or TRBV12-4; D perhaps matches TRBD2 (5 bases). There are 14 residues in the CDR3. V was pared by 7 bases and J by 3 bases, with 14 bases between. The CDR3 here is CASKGVKRTDTQYF. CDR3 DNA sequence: TGTGCCAGCAAGGGAGTAAAGAGGACAGATACGCAGTATTTT.

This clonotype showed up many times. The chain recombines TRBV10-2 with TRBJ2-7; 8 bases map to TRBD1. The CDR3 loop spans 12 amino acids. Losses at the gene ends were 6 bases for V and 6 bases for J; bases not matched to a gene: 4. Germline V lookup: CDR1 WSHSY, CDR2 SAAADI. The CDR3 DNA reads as TGCGCCAGCAGGACAGGGGACCTCGAGCAGTACTTC. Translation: CASRTGDLEQYF.

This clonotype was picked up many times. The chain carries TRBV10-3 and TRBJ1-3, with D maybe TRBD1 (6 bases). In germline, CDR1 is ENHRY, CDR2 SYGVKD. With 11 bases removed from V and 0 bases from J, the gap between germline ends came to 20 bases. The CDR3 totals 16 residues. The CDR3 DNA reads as TGTGCCTCGGGGGCGGTGGGCCGCGACTCTGGAAACACCATATATTTT. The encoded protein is CASGAVGRDSGNTIYF.

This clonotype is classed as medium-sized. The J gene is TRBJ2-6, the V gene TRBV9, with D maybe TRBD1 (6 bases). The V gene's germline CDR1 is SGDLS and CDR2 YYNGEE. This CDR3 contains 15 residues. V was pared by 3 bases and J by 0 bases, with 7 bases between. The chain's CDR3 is CASSEQGSGANVLTF. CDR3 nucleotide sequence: TGTGCCAGCAGCGAACAGGGCTCTGGGGCCAACGTCCTGACTTTC.

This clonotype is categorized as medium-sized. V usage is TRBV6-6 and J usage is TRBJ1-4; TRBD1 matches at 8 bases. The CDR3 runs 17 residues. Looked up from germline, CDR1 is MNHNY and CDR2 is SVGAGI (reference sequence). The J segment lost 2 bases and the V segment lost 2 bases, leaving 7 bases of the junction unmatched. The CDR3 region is CASSYLGPGGTNEKLFF. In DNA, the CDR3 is TGTGCCAGCAGTTACCTTGGGCCAGGGGGCACTAATGAAAAACTGTTTTTT.

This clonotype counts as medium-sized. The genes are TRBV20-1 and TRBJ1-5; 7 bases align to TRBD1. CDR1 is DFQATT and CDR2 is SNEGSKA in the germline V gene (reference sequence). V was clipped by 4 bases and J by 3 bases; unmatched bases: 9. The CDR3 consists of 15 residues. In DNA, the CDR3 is TGCAGTGCTACGAAGGGACAGACTTCCAATCAGCCCCAGCATTTT. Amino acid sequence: CSATKGQTSNQPQHF.

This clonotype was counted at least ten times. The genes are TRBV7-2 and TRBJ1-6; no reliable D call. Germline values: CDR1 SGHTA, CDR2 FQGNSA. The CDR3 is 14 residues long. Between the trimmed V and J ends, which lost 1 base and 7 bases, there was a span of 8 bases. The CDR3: CASSLDWQNSPLHF. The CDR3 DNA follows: TGTGCCAGCAGCTTAGATTGGCAGAATTCACCCCTCCACTTT.

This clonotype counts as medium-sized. CDR3 DNA sequence: TGCGCCAGCAGCTTGGAGGGTGAGCAGTTCTTC. It codes for CASSLEGEQFF. The J gene is TRBJ2-1, the V gene TRBV5-1, with no clear D. Looked up from germline, CDR1 is SGHRS and CDR2 is YFSETQ. The V gene lost 0 bases and the J gene lost 9 bases, with 4 bases spanning the gap. The CDR3 runs to 11 residues.

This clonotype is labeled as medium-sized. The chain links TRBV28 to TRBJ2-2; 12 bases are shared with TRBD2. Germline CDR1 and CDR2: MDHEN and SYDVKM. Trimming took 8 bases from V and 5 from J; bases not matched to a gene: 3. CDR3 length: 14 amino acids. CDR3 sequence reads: CASGTSGRTGELFF. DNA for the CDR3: TGTGCCAGCGGGACTAGCGGGCGAACCGGGGAGCTGTTTTTT.

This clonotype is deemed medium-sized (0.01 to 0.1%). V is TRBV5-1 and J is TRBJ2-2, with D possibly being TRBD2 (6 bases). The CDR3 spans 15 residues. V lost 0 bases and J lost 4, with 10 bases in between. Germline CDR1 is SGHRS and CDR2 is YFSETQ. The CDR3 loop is CASSLARGGTGELFF. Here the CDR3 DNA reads TGCGCCAGCAGCTTGGCGAGGGGAGGCACCGGGGAGCTGTTTTTT. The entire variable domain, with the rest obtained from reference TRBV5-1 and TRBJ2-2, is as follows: KAGVTQTPRYLIKTRGQQVTLSCSPISGHRSVSWYQQTPGQGLQFLFEYFSETQRNKGNFPGRFSGRQFSNSRSEMNVSTLELGDSALYLCASSLARGGTGELFFGEGSRLTVL.

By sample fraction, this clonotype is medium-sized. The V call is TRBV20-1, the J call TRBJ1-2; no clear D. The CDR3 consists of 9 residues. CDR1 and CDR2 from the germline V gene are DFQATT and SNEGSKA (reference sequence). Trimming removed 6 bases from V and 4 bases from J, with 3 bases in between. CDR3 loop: CSAIYGYTF. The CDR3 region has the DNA TGCAGTGCGATCTATGGCTACACCTTC.

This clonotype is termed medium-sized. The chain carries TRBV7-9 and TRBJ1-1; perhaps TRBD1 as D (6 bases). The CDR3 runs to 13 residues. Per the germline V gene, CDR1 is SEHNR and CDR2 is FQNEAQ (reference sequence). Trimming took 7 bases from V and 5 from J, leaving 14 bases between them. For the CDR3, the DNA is TGTGCCAGCACCGGGGGCTCGCGGACTGAAGCTTTCTTT. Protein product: CASTGGSRTEAFF.

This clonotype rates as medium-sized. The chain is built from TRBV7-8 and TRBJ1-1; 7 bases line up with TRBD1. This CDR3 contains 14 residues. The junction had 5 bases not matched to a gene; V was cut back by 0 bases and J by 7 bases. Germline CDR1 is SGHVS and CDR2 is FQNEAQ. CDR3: CASSLARGGGEAFF. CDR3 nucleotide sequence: TGTGCCAGCAGCTTAGCGCGAGGGGGCGGTGAAGCTTTCTTT.